The rows below give T cell receptor beta chains drawn from one sample of a study of CD8+ T cells in alopecia areata. The repertoire was sequenced with immunoSEQ multiplex PCR; TCRdb's copy has only in-frame clones and lacks some. This sample has 95,000 to 100,000 clones, with just under 60% found just once. The sequenced sample was CD8+ T cells sorted from blood, obtained at approximately week 55, from a patient treated with tofacitinib. The receptor set was obtained from a human donor with alopecia areata. CDR3s include the opening cysteine and the closing phenylalanine or tryptophan. A D gene is named only where the DNA matches it firmly. Clone size appears in some rows only: once, few, many, or a class for an expanded clone.

J,V,D,size,CDR3,DNA
TRBJ2-7,TRBV4-1,NA,NA,CASSQAPQGFNEQYF,TGCGCCAGCAGCCAAGCTCCCCAGGGTTTCAACGAGCAGTACTTC
TRBJ1-1,TRBV5-6,TRBD1,once,CASSRLGQGYDTEAFF,TGTGCCAGCAGCCGATTGGGACAGGGATATGACACTGAAGCTTTCTTT
TRBJ1-1,TRBV5-1,NA,NA,CASSLVQRNTEAFF,TGCGCCAGCAGCTTGGTACAAAGGAACACTGAAGCTTTCTTT
TRBJ2-6,TRBV7-3,NA,once,CASSLRGSGANVLTF,TGTGCCAGCAGCTTAAGGGGGTCTGGGGCCAACGTCCTGACTTTC
TRBJ2-1,TRBV5-1,NA,NA,CASRTGLPHLDEQFF,TGCGCCAGCAGGACAGGACTACCCCACCTCGATGAGCAGTTCTTC
TRBJ2-6,TRBV29-1,NA,NA,CSVVGLTANVLTF,TGCAGCGTTGTGGGGCTAACGGCCAACGTCCTGACTTTC
TRBJ1-2,TRBV10-3,NA,NA,CAISRDYGYTF,TGTGCCATCTCACGGGACTATGGCTACACCTTC
TRBJ1-6,TRBV7-8,NA,NA,CASTKTVGRVNSPLHF,TGTGCCAGCACCAAAACGGTGGGCAGGGTTAATTCACCCCTCCACTTT
TRBJ2-1,TRBV6-5,NA,NA,CASGLRDYNEQFF,TGTGCCAGCGGCCTCAGGGACTACAATGAGCAGTTCTTC
TRBJ2-2,TRBV6-5,NA,NA,CASSYVRPGSGELFF,TGTGCCAGCAGTTACGTGAGACCGGGATCCGGGGAGCTGTTTTTT
TRBJ2-7,TRBV25-1,NA,few,CASSDSPQGNYEQYF,TGTGCCAGCAGTGATTCCCCACAGGGCAACTACGAGCAGTACTTC
TRBJ1-2,TRBV15,TRBD1,NA,CATSGPGQGAQAYGYTF,TGTGCCACCAGCGGTCCGGGACAGGGGGCGCAGGCCTATGGCTACACCTTC
TRBJ1-2,TRBV30,NA,NA,CASQRNGYTF,TGTGCCTCCCAGAGGAATGGCTACACCTTC
TRBJ2-5,TRBV4-1,TRBD1,NA,CASSQDQGQGRGQYF,TGCGCCAGCAGCCAAGATCAGGGACAGGGAAGAGGCCAGTACTTC
TRBJ1-2,TRBV7-6,TRBD1,few,CASSGGQGSYGYTF,TGTGCCAGCAGCGGTGGACAGGGCTCGTATGGCTACACCTTC
TRBJ2-7,TRBV29-1,NA,NA,CSVADPGGLSYEQYF,TGCAGCGTTGCCGACCCCGGGGGGCTTTCCTACGAGCAGTACTTC
TRBJ2-5,TRBV7-9,TRBD2,NA,CASSPPPRSSGGGLETQYF,TGTGCCAGCAGCCCGCCCCCGCGGTCTAGCGGGGGAGGCCTGGAGACCCAGTACTTC
TRBJ1-6,TRBV25-1,NA,NA,CASSEWGGSPNSPLHF,TGTGCCAGCAGTGAATGGGGGGGGTCACCTAATTCACCCCTCCACTTT
TRBJ1-1,TRBV30,NA,once,CAWSPSNTEAFF,TGTGCCTGGAGTCCCAGTAACACTGAAGCTTTCTTT
TRBJ2-5,TRBV4-2,NA,NA,CASSQVIFRAGETQYF,TGTGCCAGCAGCCAAGTTATTTTCAGGGCCGGGGAGACCCAGTACTTC
TRBJ2-3,TRBV14,NA,few,CASRSYDNTQYF,TGTGCCAGCAGGTCCTATGATAATACGCAGTATTTT
TRBJ2-3,TRBV4-1,NA,NA,CASSGSRPHFNTDTQYF,TGCGCCAGCAGCGGGAGTAGACCGCACTTCAACACAGATACGCAGTATTTT
TRBJ1-1,TRBV19,NA,NA,CASSLPPAGNTEAFF,TGTGCCAGTAGTCTCCCCCCAGCTGGGAACACTGAAGCTTTCTTT
TRBJ2-5,TRBV7-3,TRBD2,NA,CASSLTGTSQETQYF,TGTGCCAGCAGCTTAACCGGGACTAGCCAAGAGACCCAGTACTTC
TRBJ2-3,TRBV2,TRBD1,NA,CASSVGQGPTDTQYF,TGTGCCAGCAGTGTGGGACAGGGCCCCACAGATACGCAGTATTTT
TRBJ2-2,TRBV19,TRBD1,NA,CASSITGGYPGELFF,TGTGCCAGTAGTATAACAGGGGGCTATCCCGGGGAGCTGTTTTTT
TRBJ2-7,TRBV4-1,NA,few,CASSQDMVGTYEQYF,TGCGCCAGCAGCCAAGATATGGTCGGGACATACGAGCAGTACTTC
TRBJ2-1,TRBV30,NA,NA,CAWSVRGNEQFF,TGTGCCTGGAGTGTACGGGGTAATGAGCAGTTCTTC
TRBJ1-1,TRBV4-1,NA,many,CASSHLGGEAFF,TGCGCCAGCAGCCACCTCGGAGGTGAAGCTTTCTTT
TRBJ2-5,TRBV7-6,NA,NA,CASSLTLDETQYF,TGTGCCAGCAGCTTAACGCTGGACGAGACCCAGTACTTC
TRBJ2-3,TRBV7-9,TRBD1,few,CASSPQGADTQYF,TGTGCCAGCAGCCCACAGGGGGCAGATACGCAGTATTTT
TRBJ2-5,TRBV23-1,NA,NA,CASSEETQYF,TGCGCCAGCAGCGAAGAGACCCAGTACTTC
TRBJ2-7,TRBV15,NA,NA,CATSLGSFRQTPYEQYF,TGTGCCACCAGCCTTGGCTCCTTTCGACAGACCCCTTACGAGCAGTACTTC